These 14 T cell receptor beta chains originate from one sample sequenced in a study of blood T cell repertoires in COVID-19. Some clones are missing from TCRdb's copy, which holds only in-frame ones; the method was immunoSEQ multiplex PCR. Of a few hundred thousand clones in the sample, approximately 83% were seen once. Sequenced sample: peripheral blood. The receptors here all came from a man older than 75 with acute or convalescent COVID-19.

The chain links TRBV19 to TRBJ2-1; 12 bases agree with TRBD2. Germline loops: CDR1 LNHDA, CDR2 SQIVND (reference sequence). The CDR3 extends over 16 amino acids. Trimming removed 4 bases from V and 8 bases from J; junction bases left unmatched: 9. CDR3 sequence: CASSKPGLAGSYEQFF. In nucleotides, the CDR3 is TGTGCCAGTAGTAAACCGGGACTAGCGGGCTCATATGAGCAGTTCTTC.

The rearrangement joins TRBV24-1 to TRBJ2-1; the match to TRBD2 covers 12 bases. CDR1 KGHDR and CDR2 SFDVKD come from the germline V gene. The length of the CDR3 is 18 residues. Losses at the gene ends were 5 bases for V and 8 bases for J; bases not matched to a gene: 15. CDR3 coding DNA: TGTGCCACCAGTGCTTGGGTTGGGGCTAGCGGGAGGGCGCATGAGCAGTTCTTC. Translating gives CATSAWVGASGRAHEQFF.

This chain uses TRBV28 with TRBJ2-1, with D possibly TRBD2 on 6 matching bases. This CDR3 has 15 residues. V shed 3 bases and J shed 7 bases, with 16 bases lying between them. Germline V gene lookup returns CDR1 MDHEN and CDR2 SYDVKM. The CDR3 reads CASSLHSLGGNEQFF. The DNA of the CDR3 is TGTGCCAGCAGTTTGCACTCCCTTGGGGGGAATGAGCAGTTCTTC.

The gene calls are TRBV24-1 and TRBJ2-5; D remains unclear. The CDR3 has 12 residues. In germline, CDR1 is KGHDR, CDR2 SFDVKD. Trimming removed 1 base from V and 4 bases from J, with 3 bases in between. CDR3 bases: TGTGCCACCAGTGATTTCCTAGAGACCCAGTACTTC. Encoded protein: CATSDFLETQYF.

The chain employs TRBV10-3 and TRBJ1-4; weak D call: TRBD1 (6 bases). Per germline, CDR1 ENHRY and CDR2 SYGVKD. Trimming took off 8 bases at V and 5 bases at J, with 12 bases between the two ends. This CDR3 comprises 13 residues. Here the CDR3 DNA reads TGTGCCATCGCCGGACAGTTAAATGAAAAACTGTTTTTT. Protein product: CAIAGQLNEKLFF.

The V call is TRBV19, the J call TRBJ2-3; 8 bases align to TRBD1. This CDR3 has 15 amino acids. V shed 7 bases and J 6 bases; nucleotides not matched to a gene: 12. CDR1 and CDR2 (germline): LNHDA, SQIVND (reference sequence). The CDR3 is CASTQGGQASDTQYF. In DNA form, the CDR3 reads TGTGCCAGTACCCAGGGGGGACAGGCATCGGATACGCAGTATTTT.

The chain links TRBV3-1 (or the pseudogene TRBV3-2) to TRBJ1-2; D is undetermined. There are 13 residues in the CDR3. Trimming pared 2 bases from V and 3 bases from J, leaving 7 bases between. Germline CDR1 and CDR2: LGHDT and YNNKEL (reference sequence). In nucleotides, the CDR3 is TGTGCCAGCAGCCAATTGGGCGACTATGGCTACACCTTC. This gives the protein CASSQLGDYGYTF.

The rearrangement joins TRBV7-2 to TRBJ2-7; possibly TRBD2 for D (6 bases). The CDR3 consists of 15 residues. The germline V gene encodes CDR1 SGHTA and CDR2 FQGNSA. Trimming left V 4 bases short and J 4 bases short, with 17 bases between. DNA for the CDR3: TGTGCCAGCAGCTCCCGTCCCGGTGGGGGGTACGAGCAGTACTTC. It translates to CASSSRPGGGYEQYF.

This clone was counted a few times. This sequence joins TRBV2 and TRBJ1-3, with D perhaps matching TRBD1 (5 bases). Germline lookup yields CDR1 SNHLY and CDR2 FYNNEI. The CDR3 length is 15 residues. V dropped 4 bases and J dropped 2 bases, with 12 bases sitting between them. The CDR3, as DNA: TGTGCCAGCAGTGCCCAGGGTTTCGCTGGAAACACCATATATTTT. It is translated as CASSAQGFAGNTIYF.

V gene TRBV5-1 combines with J gene TRBJ2-1, with 8 bases identical to TRBD2. The CDR3 runs to 15 residues. J gave up 2 bases and V 3 bases, and 4 bases lay outside the gene matches. Per germline, CDR1 SGHRS and CDR2 YFSETQ. The CDR3 region has the DNA TGCGCCAGCAGCTCCGGGGGGGCAACCTACAATGAGCAGTTCTTC. Translated, it gives CASSSGGATYNEQFF.

CDR3 sequence reads: CASSLGRGQPQHF. The CDR3 DNA is TGTGCCAGCAGCTTAGGCAGAGGACAGCCCCAGCATTTT. The rearrangement links TRBV7-8 to TRBJ1-5; D gene uncertain. The CDR3 totals 13 residues. Trimming removed 1 base from V and 7 bases from J, with 8 bases in between. Germline CDR1 reads SGHVS; CDR2 reads FQNEAQ.

The V and J genes are TRBV30 and TRBJ2-3; 10 positions agree with TRBD2. The trim removed 1 base at V and 2 bases at J, leaving 9 bases unmatched. Per germline, CDR1 GTSNPN and CDR2 SVGIG (reference sequence). The CDR3 sequence is 17 residues long. DNA of the CDR3: TGTGCCTGGAGTGACCCCAGCGGGGGGGGGTTCACAGATACGCAGTATTTT. Residues: CAWSDPSGGGFTDTQYF.

This sequence joins TRBV20-1 and TRBJ2-3; 7 nucleotides line up with TRBD2. This CDR3 has 15 amino acids. V shed 3 bases and J 6 bases; nucleotides not matched to a gene: 12. The germline V gene encodes CDR1 DFQATT and CDR2 SNEGSKA (reference sequence). This CDR3 is CSASSSGKTRDTQYF. The CDR3 bases are TGCAGTGCTAGTTCTAGCGGTAAGACAAGGGATACGCAGTATTTT.

This chain uses TRBV27 with TRBJ1-1; 8 bases fit TRBD1. This CDR3 is 13 amino acids long. V lost 5 bases to trimming and J lost 4 bases; unmatched junction nucleotides: 3. CDR1 and CDR2 from the germline V gene are MNHEY and SMNVEV (reference sequence). Here the CDR3 reads CASSRRGPTEAFF. The CDR3, as DNA: TGTGCCAGCAGTCGCAGGGGGCCCACTGAAGCTTTCTTT.